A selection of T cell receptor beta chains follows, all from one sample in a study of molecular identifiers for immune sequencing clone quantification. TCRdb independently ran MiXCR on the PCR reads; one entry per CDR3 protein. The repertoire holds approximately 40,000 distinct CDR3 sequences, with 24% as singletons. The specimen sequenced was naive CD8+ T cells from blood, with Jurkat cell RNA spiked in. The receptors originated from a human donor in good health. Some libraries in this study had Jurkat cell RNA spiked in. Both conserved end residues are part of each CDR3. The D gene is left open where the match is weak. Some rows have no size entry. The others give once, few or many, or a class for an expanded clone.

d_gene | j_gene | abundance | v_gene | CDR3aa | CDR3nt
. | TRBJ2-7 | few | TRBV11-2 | CASSLGPGSSYEQYF | TGTGCCAGCAGCTTAGGCCCGGGCAGTTCCTACGAGCAGTACTTC
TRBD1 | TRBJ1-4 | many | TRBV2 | CASNRGDEKLFF | TGTGCCAGCAACAGGGGAGATGAAAAACTGTTTTTT
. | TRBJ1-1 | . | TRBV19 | CANSIGNTEAFF | TGTGCCAATAGTATAGGAAACACTGAAGCTTTCTTT
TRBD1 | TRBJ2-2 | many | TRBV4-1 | CASSQGQGSATGELFF | TGCGCCAGCAGCCAAGGACAGGGGAGCGCCACCGGGGAGCTGTTTTTT
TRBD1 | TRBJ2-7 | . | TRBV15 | CAASQDRGYTYEQYF | TGTGCCGCCAGCCAGGACAGGGGATACACCTACGAGCAGTACTTC
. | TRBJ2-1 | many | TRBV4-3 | CASSQDRKGQDEQFF | TGCGCCAGCAGCCAAGATCGGAAAGGGCAGGATGAGCAGTTCTTC
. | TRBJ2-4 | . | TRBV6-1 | CAGSSADSLNIQYF | TGTGCCGGCAGTTCAGCGGACAGTTTAAACATTCAGTACTTC
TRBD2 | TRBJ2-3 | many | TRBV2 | CASPQPGLAADTQYF | TGTGCCAGCCCTCAACCGGGACTAGCTGCAGATACGCAGTATTTT
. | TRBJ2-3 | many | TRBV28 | CASSLRDSTDTQYF | TGTGCCAGCAGTTTACGGGACAGCACAGATACGCAGTATTTT
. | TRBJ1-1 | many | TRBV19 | CASSILAGSGTEAFF | TGTGCCAGTAGTATCCTGGCAGGGTCCGGCACTGAAGCTTTCTTT
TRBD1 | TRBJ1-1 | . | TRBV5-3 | CASSWTGLSEAFF | TGTGCCAGCAGCTGGACAGGGCTATCGGAAGCTTTCTTT
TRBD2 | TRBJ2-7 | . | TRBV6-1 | CASRPPSRTSGSYEQYF | TGTGCCAGCAGACCCCCATCCCGGACTAGCGGAAGCTACGAGCAGTACTTC
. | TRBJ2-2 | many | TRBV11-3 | CASSPWTGELFF | TGTGCCAGCAGCCCCTGGACCGGGGAGCTGTTTTTT
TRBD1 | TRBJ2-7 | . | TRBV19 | CASSQGAYEQYF | TGTGCCAGTAGTCAGGGGGCCTACGAGCAGTACTTC
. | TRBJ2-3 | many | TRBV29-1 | CSVVPPSANTQYF | TGCAGCGTTGTACCTCCTTCGGCAAATACGCAGTATTTT
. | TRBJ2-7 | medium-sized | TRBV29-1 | CSVAGPAYEQYF | TGCAGCGTCGCTGGGCCGGCCTACGAGCAGTACTTC
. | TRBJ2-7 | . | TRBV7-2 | CASSTNLQGYEQYF | TGTGCCAGCAGCACAAACTTACAAGGCTACGAGCAGTACTTC
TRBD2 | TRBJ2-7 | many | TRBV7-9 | CASSFGGGTGSEQYF | TGTGCCAGCAGCTTTGGCGGGGGGACGGGGTCCGAGCAGTACTTC
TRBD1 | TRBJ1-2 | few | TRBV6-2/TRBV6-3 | CASSPIGQGFTLDGYTF | TGTGCCAGCAGCCCTATCGGACAGGGCTTTACCTTAGACGGCTACACCTTC
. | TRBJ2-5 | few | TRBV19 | CASSSRSGTQYF | TGTGCCAGTAGTTCCCGAAGTGGGACCCAGTACTTC
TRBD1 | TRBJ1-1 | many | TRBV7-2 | CASSSTLDRYEAFF | TGTGCCAGCAGCTCGACGCTGGACAGGTATGAAGCTTTCTTT
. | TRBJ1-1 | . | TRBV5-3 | CASSQQGSTEAFF | TGTGCCAGCAGCCAGCAAGGGAGCACTGAAGCATTCTTT
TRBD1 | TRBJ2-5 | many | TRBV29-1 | CSTRTGARETQYF | TGCAGCACAAGGACAGGGGCACGGGAGACCCAGTACTTC
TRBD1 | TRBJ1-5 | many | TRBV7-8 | CASSQTGGKLGQPQHF | TGTGCCAGCAGCCAAACAGGGGGCAAGTTGGGTCAGCCCCAGCATTTT
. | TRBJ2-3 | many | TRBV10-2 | CASSGAANFTDTQYF | TGCGCCAGCAGTGGGGCAGCGAATTTCACAGATACGCAGTATTTT
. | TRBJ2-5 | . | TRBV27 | CASSLSSQGEPQYF | TGTGCCAGCAGTTTATCCAGTCAGGGAGAGCCCCAGTACTTC
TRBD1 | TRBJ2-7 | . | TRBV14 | CASSPWAQGYEQYF | TGTGCCAGCAGCCCCTGGGCACAGGGGTACGAGCAGTACTTC
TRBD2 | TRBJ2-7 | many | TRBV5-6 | CASSPVTSGTYEQYF | TGTGCCAGCAGCCCAGTGACTAGCGGTACTTACGAGCAGTACTTC
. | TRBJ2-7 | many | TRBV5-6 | CASSSGRGDGYF | TGTGCCAGCAGCTCGGGCCGTGGGGACGGGTACTTC
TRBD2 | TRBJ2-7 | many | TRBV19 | CASRVTGTSGYEQYF | TGTGCCAGTAGAGTGACCGGGACTAGCGGGTACGAGCAGTACTTC
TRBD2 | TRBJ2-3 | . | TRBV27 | CASSLYPIGLAGTDTQYF | TGTGCCAGCAGTTTATACCCGATCGGGCTAGCGGGAACGGATACGCAGTATTTT
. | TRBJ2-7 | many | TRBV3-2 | CASSTNLTGNVPTSSYEQYF | TGTGCCAGCAGCACCAACCTGACAGGGAACGTCCCTACAAGCTCCTACGAGCAGTACTTC
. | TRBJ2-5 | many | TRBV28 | CASSFEVRGGEGLQETQYF | TGTGCCAGCAGTTTCGAGGTGAGGGGAGGAGAGGGCCTCCAAGAGACCCAGTACTTC
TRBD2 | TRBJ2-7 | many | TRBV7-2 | CASSQGLAGSYEQYF | TGTGCCAGCAGTCAAGGACTAGCGGGCTCCTACGAGCAGTACTTC
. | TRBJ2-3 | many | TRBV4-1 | CASSYRDPRSTDTQYF | TGCGCCAGCAGCTACCGGGACCCTCGTAGCACAGATACGCAGTATTTT
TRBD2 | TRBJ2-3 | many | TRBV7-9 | CASRGLAGMGTDTQYF | TGTGCCAGCAGGGGACTAGCGGGAATGGGCACAGATACGCAGTATTTT
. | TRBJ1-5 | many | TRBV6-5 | CASSSDAFSNQPQHF | TGTGCCAGCAGTTCCGACGCCTTTAGCAATCAGCCCCAGCATTTT
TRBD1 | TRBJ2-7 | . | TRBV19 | CASSIGTGSYEQYF | TGTGCCAGTAGTATTGGGACAGGGTCCTACGAGCAGTACTTC
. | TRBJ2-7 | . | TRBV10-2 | CASSERGYAQYF | TGCGCCAGCAGTGAAAGAGGGTACGCGCAGTACTTC
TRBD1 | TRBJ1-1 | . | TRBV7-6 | CANSHRQGRHTEAFF | TGTGCCAACAGCCATCGACAGGGCCGTCACACTGAAGCTTTCTTT
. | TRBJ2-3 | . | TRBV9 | CASSGGGGAYTDTQYF | TGTGCCAGTTCAGGAGGGGGGGGGGCCTACACAGATACGCAGTATTTT
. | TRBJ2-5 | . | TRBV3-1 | CASSHFQETQYF | TGTGCCAGCAGCCATTTTCAAGAGACCCAGTACTTC
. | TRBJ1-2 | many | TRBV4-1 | CASSQKWGTENYGYTF | TGCGCCAGCAGTCAAAAATGGGGGACGGAAAACTATGGCTACACCTTC
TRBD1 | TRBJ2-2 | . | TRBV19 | CASSTGDTGELLF | TGTGCCAGTAGCACAGGGGACACCGGGGAGCTGTTGTTT
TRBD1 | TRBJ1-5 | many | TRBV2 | CASCSGQGASSNQPQHF | TGTGCCAGCTGTTCGGGACAGGGGGCTTCGAGCAATCAGCCCCAGCATTTT
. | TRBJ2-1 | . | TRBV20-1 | CSAGGREIMDNEQFF | TGCAGTGCGGGGGGGCGGGAGATAATGGACAATGAGCAGTTCTTC
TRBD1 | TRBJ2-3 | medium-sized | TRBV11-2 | CASSSAGGYADTQYF | TGTGCCAGCAGCTCAGCAGGGGGCTACGCAGATACGCAGTATTTT
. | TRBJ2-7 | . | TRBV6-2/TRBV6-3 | CASRGTLVPYEQYF | TGTGCCAGCAGAGGAACACTCGTACCCTACGAGCAGTACTTC
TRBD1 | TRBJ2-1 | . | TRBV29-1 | CSPWGPGTGENEQFF | TGCAGCCCCTGGGGTCCGGGGACAGGGGAGAATGAGCAGTTCTTC
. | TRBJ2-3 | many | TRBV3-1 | CASSQVSAGITDTQYF | TGTGCCAGCAGCCAAGTCAGCGCGGGCATCACAGATACGCAGTATTTT
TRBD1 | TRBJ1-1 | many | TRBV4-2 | CASSDRGGWTEAFF | TGTGCCAGCAGCGACAGGGGGGGGTGGACTGAAGCTTTCTTT
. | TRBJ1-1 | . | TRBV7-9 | CASSSTLITEALF | TGTGCCAGCAGCTCGACATTGATCACTGAAGCTCTCTTT
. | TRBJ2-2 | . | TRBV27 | CASSSGGAGELFF | TGTGCCAGCAGTTCAGGAGGGGCCGGGGAGCTGTTTTTT